A single sample gave rise to the 22 T cell receptor beta chains below, sequenced in a study of shared clonotypes between healthy human individuals. TCRdb's table, derived via immunoSEQ multiplex PCR, lists solely in-frame clones and lacks some. The sample holds 550,000 to 800,000 clones, 74% seen once. The specimen was memory CD4+ T cells sorted from blood. Subset: CD45RA-negative fraction. Every receptor here comes from a woman aged 25 to 39 in good health.

The V call is TRBV16, the J call TRBJ2-3; unclear D gene. In germline, CDR1 is KGHSY, CDR2 FQNENV. The CDR3 is made up of 14 amino acids. V shed 0 bases and J shed 4 bases, with 8 bases lying between them. CDR3 protein: CASSQSGFADTQYF. CDR3 in DNA: TGTGCCAGCAGCCAATCCGGGTTTGCAGATACGCAGTATTTT.

The J gene is TRBJ2-5, the V gene TRBV28; 7 bases are shared with TRBD1. CDR1 is MDHEN, CDR2 SYDVKM, per germline. V gave up 2 bases and J gave up 1 base; unmatched junction bases: 4. The CDR3 length is 15 residues. CDR3 sequence reads: CASSLGGQSQETQYF. CDR3 bases: TGTGCCAGCAGTTTAGGGGGACAGAGCCAAGAGACCCAGTACTTC.

J is TRBJ1-2 and V is TRBV5-1; tentatively, D is TRBD1 (6 bases). The CDR3 consists of 14 residues. Trimming pared 0 bases from V and 7 bases from J, leaving 13 bases between. Germline V gene data show CDR1 as SGHRS and CDR2 as YFSETQ. CDR3 sequence (DNA): TGCGCCAGCAGCTTGGTTACAGGGTCAGCTGGCTACACCTTC. Protein product: CASSLVTGSAGYTF.

This clone came up a few times. The chain uses TRBV18 and TRBJ2-7, with 7 bases that match TRBD2. The germline CDR1 and CDR2 sequences are KGHSH and LQKENI. There are 15 residues in the CDR3. Trimming took 0 bases from V and 2 from J; bases not matched to a gene: 4. The CDR3 reads CASSPPGGGAYEQYF. DNA of the CDR3: TGTGCCAGCTCACCACCCGGGGGAGGGGCCTACGAGCAGTACTTC.

As to this clone: In the same sample, other DNA sequences code for this CDR3. The chain couples TRBV5-1 to TRBJ1-1; 7 bases map to TRBD1. The V segment lost 0 bases and the J segment 5 bases; nucleotides outside the gene matches: 4. The germline V gene encodes CDR1 SGHRS and CDR2 YFSETQ. This CDR3 region has 14 residues. In nucleotides, the CDR3 is TGCGCCAGCAGCTTGGGGACAGGAGGGACTGAAGCTTTCTTT. It is translated as CASSLGTGGTEAFF.

The CDR3 nucleotides are TGTGCCACCACCAATACCCTCTTGCGGAATTCCTACGAGCAGTACTTC. Protein: CATTNTLLRNSYEQYF. V usage is TRBV10-3 and J usage is TRBJ2-7; D remains unclear. V lost 10 bases and J lost 1, with 23 bases in between. This CDR3 comprises 16 residues. From germline, CDR1 is ENHRY and CDR2 SYGVKD.

The J gene is TRBJ1-2, the V gene TRBV6-1; a weak D match, TRBD1 (5 bases). CDR3 length equals 11 residues. Between the trimmed V and J ends, which lost 8 bases and 14 bases, there was a span of 18 bases. Germline V gene data show CDR1 as MNHNS and CDR2 as SASEGT. CDR3 in amino acids: CASGTGGLGTF. For the CDR3, the DNA is TGTGCCAGCGGGACGGGTGGGCTTGGAACCTTC.

The CDR3 DNA follows: TGTGCCAGCAGCATCAGGGGGCAGCCCCAGCATTTT. Residues: CASSIRGQPQHF. The chain combines TRBV6-5 with TRBJ1-5, with 7 bases fitting TRBD1. Per germline, CDR1 MNHEY and CDR2 SVGAGI. The CDR3 length is 12 residues. With 6 bases clipped from V and 7 bases from J, the junction kept 3 bases outside the gene matches.

This clone has only one observation. Other DNA variants within this sample encode the same CDR3. J is TRBJ2-4 and V is TRBV6-5, with unresolved D. Germline-derived CDR1 and CDR2 are MNHEY and SVGAGI. The CDR3 loop spans 14 amino acids. V was shortened by 0 bases and J by 0 bases, with 3 bases between the two germline ends. CDR3 protein: CASSYSLAKNIQYF. The CDR3 DNA sequence: TGTGCCAGCAGTTACTCTCTAGCCAAAAACATTCAGTACTTC.

The gene calls are TRBV30 and TRBJ1-4; the D is unclear. CDR1 GTSNPN and CDR2 SVGIG come from the germline V gene (reference sequence). CDR3 size: 13 residues. V lost 0 bases, J lost 7 bases, and 9 bases lay in between. The CDR3 protein is CAWSVVRFEKLFF. CDR3 DNA: TGTGCCTGGAGTGTTGTAAGGTTTGAAAAACTGTTTTTT. Supplemented by reference TRBV30 and TRBJ1-4, the full variable domain reads SQTIHQWPATLVQPVGSPLSLECTVEGTSNPNLYWYRQAAGRGLQLLFYSVGIGQISSEVPQNLSASRPQDRQFILSSKKLLLSDSGFYLCAWSVVRFEKLFFGSGTQLSVL.

There are a few counts of this clone. The V gene is TRBV7-6, the J gene TRBJ1-1, with TRBD1 matching over 8 bases. V was pared by 5 bases and J by 1 base, with 3 bases of the junction left unmatched. This CDR3 is 14 amino acids long. Germline V lookup: CDR1 SGHVS, CDR2 FNYEAQ. CDR3 nucleotide sequence: TGTGCCAGCAGCCCTGACAGGGGGAACACTGAAGCTTTCTTT. It translates to CASSPDRGNTEAFF.

This clone was picked up one time. The chain carries TRBV7-9 and TRBJ2-1; 8 bases map to TRBD2. J lost 0 bases, V lost 11 bases, and 3 bases had no gene match. This CDR3 has 13 amino acids. Germline lookup yields CDR1 SEHNR and CDR2 FQNEAQ (reference sequence). Here the CDR3 DNA reads TGTGCCGTAGCGGGGAGCTCCTACAATGAGCAGTTCTTC. Translating it yields CAVAGSSYNEQFF.

CDR3 sequence reads: CASGGQGDINYGYTF. The DNA for the CDR3 is TGTGCCTCCGGGGGACAGGGGGATATAAACTATGGCTACACCTTC. This chain uses TRBV10-3 with TRBJ1-2, with 11 positions matching TRBD1. CDR1 and CDR2 from the germline V gene are ENHRY and SYGVKD. V was clipped by 11 bases and J by 2 bases; unmatched bases: 10. The CDR3 is 15 residues long.

J is TRBJ2-4 and V is TRBV6-5; 9 nucleotides align to TRBD2. CDR3 size: 16 residues. V shed 0 bases and J 4 bases; nucleotides not matched to a gene: 4. Germline V CDR1 and CDR2: MNHEY, SVGAGI. Here the CDR3 DNA reads TGTGCCAGCAGTTACTCGTCGCTAGCGGGGAAAAACATTCAGTACTTC. Its protein product is CASSYSSLAGKNIQYF.

The rearrangement joins TRBV5-6 to TRBJ2-3; no clear D gene. The CDR3 is made up of 17 amino acids. CDR1 SGHDT and CDR2 YYEEEE come from the germline V gene. V was clipped by 1 base and J by 2 bases, with 17 bases between them. The CDR3 DNA is TGTGCCAGCAGCTTGTTTATCGCGCGGACCTACACAGATACGCAGTATTTT. This translates into CASSLFIARTYTDTQYF.

The chain combines TRBV28 with TRBJ2-7, with 9 nucleotides matching TRBD1. The CDR3 has 13 amino acids. CDR1 and CDR2 from the germline V gene are MDHEN and SYDVKM. Trimming cost V 8 bases and J 2 bases; bases outside gene matches: 4. The CDR3 is CASQTGGAYEQYF. CDR3 DNA: TGTGCCAGCCAGACAGGGGGAGCCTACGAGCAGTACTTC. Supplemented by reference TRBV28 and TRBJ2-7, the full variable domain reads DVKVTQSSRYLVKRTGEKVFLECVQDMDHENMFWYRQDPGLGLRLIYFSYDVKMKEKGDIPEGYSVSREKKERFSLILESASTNQTSMYLCASQTGGAYEQYFGPGTRLTVT.

This clone was observed a few times. The V gene is TRBV6-5, the J gene TRBJ2-7, with TRBD2 matching over 9 bases. Losses at the gene ends were 5 bases for V and 7 bases for J; bases not matched to a gene: 12. Germline V gives CDR1 MNHEY, CDR2 SVGAGI. This CDR3 contains 15 residues. CDR3 residues: CASSTRGSGSREQYF. The CDR3 DNA reads TGTGCCAGCAGTACTCGTGGTAGCGGGAGTCGAGAGCAGTACTTC.

The chain is built from TRBV2 and TRBJ2-2; D possibly corresponds to TRBD2 (5 bases). V lost 7 bases and J 6 bases, leaving 15 bases between the germline ends. Germline CDR1 reads SNHLY; CDR2 reads FYNNEI. This CDR3 is 14 amino acids long. This CDR3 reads CASTGEWAAGELFF. The DNA for the CDR3 is TGTGCCAGCACCGGGGAGTGGGCGGCCGGGGAGCTGTTTTTT.

The chain has TRBV6-1 and TRBJ1-2; no clear D. Germline V CDR1 and CDR2: MNHNS, SASEGT. The CDR3 is 12 residues long. The germline V and J ends were trimmed by 4 bases and 5 bases, with 8 bases remaining between them. Written as DNA, the CDR3 is TGTGCCAGCAGTGGTAGCGGTTATGGCTACACCTTC. Translating it yields CASSGSGYGYTF.

This clone was detected only a few times. The genes are TRBV11-2 and TRBJ1-1, with 9 bases that match TRBD1. Germline lookup yields CDR1 SGHAT and CDR2 FQNNGV. V dropped 5 bases and J dropped 4; count of bases not matched to a gene: 8. The CDR3 has 15 amino acids. The CDR3 region is CASSPGTGSLTEAFF. The CDR3 DNA is TGTGCCAGCAGCCCAGGGACAGGGTCCCTCACTGAAGCTTTCTTT. The variable domain in full, completed from reference TRBV11-2 and TRBJ1-1, reads EAGVAQSPRYKIIEKRQSVAFWCNPISGHATLYWYQQILGQGPKLLIQFQNNGVVDDSQLPKDRFSAERLKGVDSTLKIQPAKLEDSAVYLCASSPGTGSLTEAFFGQGTRLTVV.

The gene calls are TRBV6-1 and TRBJ1-2, with TRBD1 identical over 9 bases. The CDR3 runs 16 residues. Unmatched junction bases numbered 11, after V lost 4 bases and J lost 5 bases. Per the germline V gene, CDR1 is MNHNS and CDR2 is SASEGT. The CDR3 sequence is CASSVNRDREWYGYTF. As DNA, the CDR3 is TGTGCCAGCAGTGTGAACCGGGACAGGGAGTGGTATGGCTACACCTTC.

The chain recombines TRBV6-5 with TRBJ2-2, with unresolved D. CDR1 and CDR2 from the germline V gene are MNHEY and SVGAGI. The CDR3 contains 13 residues. The germline V and J ends were trimmed by 8 bases and 4 bases, with 11 bases remaining between them. This CDR3 reads CASSKSRTGELFF. The DNA for the CDR3 is TGTGCCAGCTCCAAGTCCCGCACCGGGGAGCTGTTTTTT.